This TCR beta chain derives from a study of cytomegalovirus exposure and HLA in healthy donors. At the level of the study: Earlier, 150 million to 200 million T cells were analyzed, and around 100 million unique TCR beta sequences were found among them.

It was healthy bone marrow donors who served as donors. Whole-study results and caveats: Indistinguishable V segments, including TRBV6-2 and TRBV6-3, were excluded.

PCR amplification relied on 60 Vbeta primers (plus 13 Jbeta primers). Using immunoSEQ multiplex PCR, the repertoire was profiled, and TCRdb retains in-frame clones only, with some absent. This table has fewer than 250,000 clones, 76% appearing once. As to this clone: The antigen remains unidentified.

This CDR3 is 15 amino acids long. CDR1 is SGHVS, CDR2 FQNEAQ, per germline. Unmatched junction bases numbered 1, after V lost 1 base and J lost 2 bases. The TCR was taken from a man aged 18 to 29 in good health and CMV-seronegative. Material: PBMCs. The chain has TRBV7-8 and TRBJ1-5; 8 bases match TRBD1. CDR3 sequence: CASSLETGGNQPQHF. DNA for the CDR3: TGTGCCAGCAGCTTAGAGACAGGGGGCAATCAGCCCCAGCATTTT. Supplemented by reference TRBV7-8 and TRBJ1-5, the full variable domain reads GAGVSQSPRYKVAKRGQDVALRCDPISGHVSLFWYQQALGQGPEFLTYFQNEAQLDKSGLPSDRFFAERPEGSVSTLKIQRTQQEDSAVYLCASSLETGGNQPQHFGDGTRLSIL.